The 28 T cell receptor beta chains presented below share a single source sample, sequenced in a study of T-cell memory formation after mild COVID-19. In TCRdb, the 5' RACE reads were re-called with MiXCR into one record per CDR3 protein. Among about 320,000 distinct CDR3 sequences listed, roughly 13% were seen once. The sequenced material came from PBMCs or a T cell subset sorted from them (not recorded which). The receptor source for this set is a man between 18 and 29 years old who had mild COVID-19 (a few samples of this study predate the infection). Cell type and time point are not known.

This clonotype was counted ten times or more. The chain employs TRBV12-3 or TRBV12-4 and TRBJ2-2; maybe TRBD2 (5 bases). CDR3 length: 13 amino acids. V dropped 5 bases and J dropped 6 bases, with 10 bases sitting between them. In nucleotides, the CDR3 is TGTGCCAGCAGTACCCGAGGGTCCGGGGAGCTGTTTTTT. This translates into CASSTRGSGELFF.

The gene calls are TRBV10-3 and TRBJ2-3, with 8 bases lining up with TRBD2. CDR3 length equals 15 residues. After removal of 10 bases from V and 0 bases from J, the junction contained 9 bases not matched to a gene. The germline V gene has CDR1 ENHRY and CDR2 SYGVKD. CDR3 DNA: TGTGCCACCCAACCCCGGGGGGGCAGCACAGATACGCAGTATTTT. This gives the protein CATQPRGGSTDTQYF.

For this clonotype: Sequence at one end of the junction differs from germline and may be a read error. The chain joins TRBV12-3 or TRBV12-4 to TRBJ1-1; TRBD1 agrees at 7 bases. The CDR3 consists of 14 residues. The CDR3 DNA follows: TGTGCCAGCAGGGTGACAGGGCTGAATACTGAAGCTTTCTTT. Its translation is CASRVTGLNTEAFF.

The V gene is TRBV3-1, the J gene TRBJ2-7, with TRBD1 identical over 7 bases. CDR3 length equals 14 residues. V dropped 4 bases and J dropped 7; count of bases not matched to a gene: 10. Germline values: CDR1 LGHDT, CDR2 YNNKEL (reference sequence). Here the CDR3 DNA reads TGTGCCAGCAGCCCCTTGGGACAGTCAGGGGAGCAGTACTTC. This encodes CASSPLGQSGEQYF.

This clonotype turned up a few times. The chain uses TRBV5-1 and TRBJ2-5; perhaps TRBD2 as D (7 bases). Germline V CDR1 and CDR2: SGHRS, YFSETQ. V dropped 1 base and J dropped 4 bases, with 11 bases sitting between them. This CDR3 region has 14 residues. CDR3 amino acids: CASSLNGGRETQYF. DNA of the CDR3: TGCGCCAGCAGCTTGAACGGGGGGCGAGAGACCCAGTACTTC.

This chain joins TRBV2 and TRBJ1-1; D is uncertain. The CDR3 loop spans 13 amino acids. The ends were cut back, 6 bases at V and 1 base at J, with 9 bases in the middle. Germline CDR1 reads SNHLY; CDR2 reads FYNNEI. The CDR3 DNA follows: TGTGCCAGCAGCGGCATGGAGAACACTGAAGCTTTCTTT. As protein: CASSGMENTEAFF.

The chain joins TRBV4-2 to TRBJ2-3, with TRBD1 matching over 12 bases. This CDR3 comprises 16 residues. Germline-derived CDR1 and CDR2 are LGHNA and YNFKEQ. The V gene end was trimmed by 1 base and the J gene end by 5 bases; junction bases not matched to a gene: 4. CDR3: CASSQGGTGGVDTQYF. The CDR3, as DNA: TGTGCCAGCAGCCAAGGAGGGACAGGGGGCGTAGATACGCAGTATTTT.

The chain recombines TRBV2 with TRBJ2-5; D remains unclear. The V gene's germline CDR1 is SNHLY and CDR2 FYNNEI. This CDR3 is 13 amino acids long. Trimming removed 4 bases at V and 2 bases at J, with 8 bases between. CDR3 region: CASSGDGQETQYF. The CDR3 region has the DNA TGTGCCAGCAGTGGCGACGGACAAGAGACCCAGTACTTC.

CDR3 in amino acids: CASSQRAGAEAFF. The CDR3 DNA reads TGTGCCAGCAGCCAAAGGGCGGGCGCTGAAGCTTTCTTT. This rearrangement joins TRBV7-2 to TRBJ1-1; D remains ambiguous. The CDR3 runs 13 residues. V lost 5 bases, J lost 6 bases, and 13 bases lay in between. From germline, CDR1 is SGHTA and CDR2 FQGNSA.

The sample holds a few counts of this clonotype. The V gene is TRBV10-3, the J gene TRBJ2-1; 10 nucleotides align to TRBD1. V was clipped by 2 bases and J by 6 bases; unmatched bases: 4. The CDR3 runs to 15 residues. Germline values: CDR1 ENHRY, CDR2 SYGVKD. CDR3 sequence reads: CAISEPRTGGNEQFF. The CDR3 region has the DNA TGTGCCATCAGTGAGCCCCGGACAGGGGGCAATGAGCAGTTCTTC.

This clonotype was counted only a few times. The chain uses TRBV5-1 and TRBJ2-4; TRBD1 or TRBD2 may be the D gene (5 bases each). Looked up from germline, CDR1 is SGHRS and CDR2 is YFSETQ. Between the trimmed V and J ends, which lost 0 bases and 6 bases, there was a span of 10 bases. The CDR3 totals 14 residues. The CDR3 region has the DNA TGCGCCAGCAGCTTGGCCGGTGGGGGAAACATTCAGTACTTC. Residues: CASSLAGGGNIQYF.

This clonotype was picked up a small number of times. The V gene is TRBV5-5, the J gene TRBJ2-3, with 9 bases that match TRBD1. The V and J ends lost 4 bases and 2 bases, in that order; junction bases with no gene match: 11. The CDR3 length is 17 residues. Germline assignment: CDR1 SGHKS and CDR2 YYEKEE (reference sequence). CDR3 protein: CASSPGLGQGFTDTQYF. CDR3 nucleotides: TGTGCCAGCAGCCCAGGTCTGGGACAGGGATTCACAGATACGCAGTATTTT.

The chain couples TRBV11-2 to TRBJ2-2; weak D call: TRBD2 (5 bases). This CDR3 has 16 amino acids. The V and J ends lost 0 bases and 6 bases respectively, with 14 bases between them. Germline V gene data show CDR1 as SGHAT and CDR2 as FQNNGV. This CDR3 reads CASSLDPRTGSGELFF. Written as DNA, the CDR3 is TGTGCCAGCAGCTTAGATCCCCGTACGGGGTCCGGGGAGCTGTTTTTT.

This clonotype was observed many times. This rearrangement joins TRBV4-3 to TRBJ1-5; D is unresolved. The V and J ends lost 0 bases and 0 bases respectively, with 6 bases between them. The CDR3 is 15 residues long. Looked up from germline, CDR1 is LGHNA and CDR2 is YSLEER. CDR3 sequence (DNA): TGCGCCAGCAGCCAAGACAGGTTTAGCAATCAGCCCCAGCATTTT. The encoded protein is CASSQDRFSNQPQHF.

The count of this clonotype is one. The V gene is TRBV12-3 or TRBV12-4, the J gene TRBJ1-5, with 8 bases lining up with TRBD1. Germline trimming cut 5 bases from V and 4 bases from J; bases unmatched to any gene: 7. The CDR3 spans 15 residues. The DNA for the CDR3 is TGTGCCAGCAGTCGCGGGACAGGAGGAAATCAGCCCCAGCATTTT. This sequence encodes CASSRGTGGNQPQHF.

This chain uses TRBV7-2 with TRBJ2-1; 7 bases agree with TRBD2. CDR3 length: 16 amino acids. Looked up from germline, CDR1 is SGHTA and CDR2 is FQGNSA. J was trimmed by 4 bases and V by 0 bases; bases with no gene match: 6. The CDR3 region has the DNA TGTGCCAGCAGCTTAGCCCGAGCGGGGCCTTACAATGAGCAGTTCTTC. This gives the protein CASSLARAGPYNEQFF.

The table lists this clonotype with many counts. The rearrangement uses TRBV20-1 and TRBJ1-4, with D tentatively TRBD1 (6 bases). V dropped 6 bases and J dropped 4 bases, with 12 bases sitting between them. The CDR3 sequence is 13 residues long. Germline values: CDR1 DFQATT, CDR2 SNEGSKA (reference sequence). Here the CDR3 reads CSALTGFNEKLFF. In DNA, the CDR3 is TGCAGTGCACTTACAGGGTTTAATGAAAAACTGTTTTTT.

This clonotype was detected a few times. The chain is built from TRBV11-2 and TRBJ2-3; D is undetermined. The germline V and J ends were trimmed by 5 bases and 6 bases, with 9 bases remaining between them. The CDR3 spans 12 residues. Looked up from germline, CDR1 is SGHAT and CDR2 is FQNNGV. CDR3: CASSTRVDTQYF. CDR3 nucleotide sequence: TGTGCCAGCAGCACAAGAGTGGATACGCAGTATTTT.

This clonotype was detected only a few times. The CDR3 DNA sequence: TGCGCCAGCAGTGGTGGGGGGACTAACTCTGGGGCCAACGTCCTGACTTTC. Amino acid sequence: CASSGGGTNSGANVLTF. This chain joins TRBV10-2 and TRBJ2-6, with 7 bases lining up with TRBD2. The CDR3 length is 17 residues. Germline CDR1 WSHSY, CDR2 SAAADI. The V segment lost 4 bases and the J segment 0 bases; nucleotides outside the gene matches: 6.

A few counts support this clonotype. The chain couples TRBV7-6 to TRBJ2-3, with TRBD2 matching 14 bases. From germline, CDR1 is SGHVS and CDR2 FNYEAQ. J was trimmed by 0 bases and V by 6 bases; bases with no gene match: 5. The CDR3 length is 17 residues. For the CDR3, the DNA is TGTGCCAGCAGTCCGGGACTAGCGGGAGATAGCACAGATACGCAGTATTTT. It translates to CASSPGLAGDSTDTQYF.

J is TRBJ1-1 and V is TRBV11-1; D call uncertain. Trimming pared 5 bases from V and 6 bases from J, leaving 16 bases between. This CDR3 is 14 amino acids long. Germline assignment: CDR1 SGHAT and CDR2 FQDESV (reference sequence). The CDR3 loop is CASSAVGGRPEAFF. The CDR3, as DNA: TGTGCCAGCAGCGCAGTGGGAGGTCGGCCTGAAGCTTTCTTT.

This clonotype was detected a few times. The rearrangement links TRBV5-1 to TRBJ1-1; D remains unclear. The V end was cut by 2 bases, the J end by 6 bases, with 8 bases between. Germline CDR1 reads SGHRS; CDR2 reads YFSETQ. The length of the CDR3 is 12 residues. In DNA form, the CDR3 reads TGCGCCAGCAGCTTTCCGGCCTCTGAAGCTTTCTTT. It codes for CASSFPASEAFF.

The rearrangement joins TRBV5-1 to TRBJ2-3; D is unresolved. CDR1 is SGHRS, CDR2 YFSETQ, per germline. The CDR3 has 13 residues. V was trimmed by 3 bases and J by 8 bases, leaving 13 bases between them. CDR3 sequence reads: CASSYAESPTQYF. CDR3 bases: TGCGCCAGCAGCTACGCGGAGTCCCCTACGCAGTATTTT.

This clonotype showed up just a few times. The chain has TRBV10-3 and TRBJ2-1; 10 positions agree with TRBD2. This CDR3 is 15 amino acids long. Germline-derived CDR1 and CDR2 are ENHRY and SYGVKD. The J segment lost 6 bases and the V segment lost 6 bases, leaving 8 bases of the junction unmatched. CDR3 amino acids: CAIRKAGGAFNEQFF. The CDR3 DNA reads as TGTGCCATCAGAAAAGCGGGGGGGGCGTTCAATGAGCAGTTCTTC.

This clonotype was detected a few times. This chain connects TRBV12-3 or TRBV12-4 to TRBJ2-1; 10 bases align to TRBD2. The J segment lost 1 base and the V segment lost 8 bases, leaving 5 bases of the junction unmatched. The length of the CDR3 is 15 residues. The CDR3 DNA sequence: TGTGCCAGCTGCTTTAGCGGGGGGTCCTACAATGAGCAGTTCTTC. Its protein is CASCFSGGSYNEQFF.

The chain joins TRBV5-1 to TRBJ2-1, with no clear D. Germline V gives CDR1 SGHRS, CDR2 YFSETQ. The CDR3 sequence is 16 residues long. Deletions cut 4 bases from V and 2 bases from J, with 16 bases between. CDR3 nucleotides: TGCGCCAGCAGCCCGTACGAAGGCGTGGCCTACAATGAGCAGTTCTTC. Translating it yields CASSPYEGVAYNEQFF.

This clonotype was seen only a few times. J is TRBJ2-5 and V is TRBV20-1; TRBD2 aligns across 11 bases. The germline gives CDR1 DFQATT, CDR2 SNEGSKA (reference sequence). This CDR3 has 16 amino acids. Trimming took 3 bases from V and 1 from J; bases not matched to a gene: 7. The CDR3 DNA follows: TGCAGTGCTAGCCGGTCTAGCGGGGGGCCCCAAGAGACCCAGTACTTC. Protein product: CSASRSSGGPQETQYF.

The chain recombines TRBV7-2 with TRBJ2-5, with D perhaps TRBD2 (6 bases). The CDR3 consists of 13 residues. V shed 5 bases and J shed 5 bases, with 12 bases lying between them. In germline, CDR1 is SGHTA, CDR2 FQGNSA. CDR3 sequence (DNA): TGTGCCAGCAGCACCCACCGGGGGGAGACCCAGTACTTC. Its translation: CASSTHRGETQYF.